This T cell receptor beta chain was profiled in a study of identical twins. This clonotype was observed a few times. What it recognizes is unknown. Donors were all healthy Caucasians. In TCRdb, the 5' RACE reads were re-called with MiXCR into one record per CDR3 protein. The profile shows around 250,000 distinct CDR3 sequences, roughly 13% of them singletons. Germline CDR1 reads SEHNR; CDR2 reads FQNEAQ (reference sequence). With 5 bases removed from V and 3 bases from J, the gap between germline ends came to 8 bases. The CDR3 extends over 12 amino acids. Regarding the study as a whole: The models gave estimates that fell short of the out-of-frame TCR alpha sharing seen in monozygotic twins.

The same specimen was also included in a second study, on yellow fever vaccine responses in identical twins.

The chain carries TRBV7-9 and TRBJ2-7; no reliable D call. Sequencing was done on a sample of memory (CD45RO+) T cells sorted from blood. This TCR derives from a woman aged 18 to 35 in good health. CDR3 residues: CASSLKDYEQYF. The CDR3 DNA sequence: TGTGCCAGCAGCCTAAAAGACTACGAGCAGTACTTC. Looking up the rest from reference TRBV7-9 and TRBJ2-7 gives the full variable domain: DTGVSQNPRHKITKRGQNVTFRCDPISEHNRLYWYRQTLGQGPEFLTYFQNEAQLEKSRLLSDRFSAERPKGSFSTLEIQRTEQGDSAMYLCASSLKDYEQYFGPGTRLTVT.